This T cell receptor (beta chain) was obtained from a study of T cell changes during pregnancy in multiple sclerosis. This CDR3 is built from 15 residues. The germline gives CDR1 MNHEY, CDR2 SMNVEV (reference sequence). Germline trimming cut 2 bases from V and 3 bases from J; bases unmatched to any gene: 4. Libraries were prepared by immunoSEQ multiplex PCR; TCRdb keeps only in-frame clonotypes and omits some of them. The table includes about 77,000 clones, just over 90% detected once. This TCR derives from a female donor in good health, enrolled as a control in a pregnancy study. The genes are TRBV27 and TRBJ2-1; 7 bases map to TRBD1. This material consisted of peripheral blood, taken after pregnancy. This CDR3 is CASSLGDRVYNEQFF. The DNA of the CDR3 is TGTGCCAGCAGTTTAGGGGACAGAGTCTACAATGAGCAGTTCTTC.